A single sample is the source of the 4 T cell receptor beta chains below, sequenced in a study of T cell changes during pregnancy in multiple sclerosis. TCRdb's copy holds only in-frame clones and misses some; the assay was immunoSEQ multiplex PCR. The data contain some 71,000 clones, about 91% of them singletons. The sequencing used CD4+ T cells from peripheral blood mononuclear cells, collected in the third trimester of pregnancy. The source is a female donor in good health, enrolled as a control in a pregnancy study.

The chain carries TRBV30 and TRBJ1-3; 12 nucleotides agree with TRBD1. Germline assignment: CDR1 GTSNPN and CDR2 SVGIG (reference sequence). Trimming cost V 1 base and J 3 bases; bases outside gene matches: 4. There are 16 residues in the CDR3. CDR3 DNA sequence: TGTGCCTGGAGTGGGGACAGGGGGCTTGTTGGAAACACCATATATTTT. It specifies CAWSGDRGLVGNTIYF.

The rearrangement links TRBV9 to TRBJ2-7; possible D gene TRBD1, 6 bases. The CDR3 has 15 residues. The germline CDR1 and CDR2 sequences are SGDLS and YYNGEE. Trimming took off 0 bases at V and 2 bases at J, with 12 bases between the two ends. CDR3 sequence: CASSVDGTLTYEQYF. CDR3 in DNA: TGTGCCAGCAGCGTAGACGGGACACTTACCTACGAGCAGTACTTC.

The chain is built from TRBV27 and TRBJ1-4, with TRBD1 as a possible D gene (6 bases). The CDR3 length is 14 residues. From germline, CDR1 is MNHEY and CDR2 SMNVEV (reference sequence). The ends were cut back, 6 bases at V and 8 bases at J, with 16 bases in the middle. The CDR3 loop is CASSPGHKGEKLFF. Written as DNA, the CDR3 is TGTGCCAGCAGCCCGGGACACAAGGGGGAAAAACTGTTTTTT.

This sequence joins TRBV19 and TRBJ2-7; 10 bases agree with TRBD2. V lost 5 bases and J lost 2; bases outside the gene matches: 12. The CDR3 spans 17 residues. The V gene's germline CDR1 is LNHDA and CDR2 SQIVND (reference sequence). CDR3 sequence: CASSPASTSGVAYEQYF. DNA for the CDR3: TGTGCCAGTAGTCCCGCCTCCACTAGCGGGGTTGCCTACGAGCAGTACTTC. The full variable domain, rest sourced from reference TRBV19 and TRBJ2-7, is DGGITQSPKYLFRKEGQNVTLSCEQNLNHDAMYWYRQDPGQGLRLIYYSQIVNDFQKGDIAEGYSVSREKKESFPLTVTSAQKNPTAFYLCASSPASTSGVAYEQYFGPGTRLTVT.